Below, 8 T cell receptor beta chains from the same sample are listed, as sequenced in a study of CD8+CD57+ T cells in acquired aplastic anemia. Using genomic DNA as the template, TCR beta VDJ and CDR3 profiling was carried out. One entry per CDR3 protein, called by TCRdb with MiXCR from the reads. The sample holds about 200,000 distinct CDR3 sequences, approximately 35% seen once. The sample was sorted CD4+, CD8+, or CD8+CD57+ T cells (not recorded which) from PBMCs. Every receptor here comes from a human donor in good health, serving as a control.

The chain is built from TRBV7-3 and TRBJ1-4, with 11 positions matching TRBD1. CDR1 and CDR2 (germline): SGHTA, FQGTGA. V lost 2 bases and J lost 8; bases outside the gene matches: 4. This CDR3 is built from 15 residues. CDR3 in DNA: TGTGCCAGCAGCTTAGATTGGACAGGGGGCGAAAAACTGTTTTTT. As protein: CASSLDWTGGEKLFF.

This clonotype was counted between two and nine times. The chain recombines TRBV11-3 with TRBJ2-5; 7 positions agree with TRBD1. CDR1 and CDR2 (germline): SGHNT, YENEEA. J gave up 0 bases and V 5 bases, and 6 bases lay outside the gene matches. The CDR3 runs to 15 residues. Here the CDR3 reads CASSQGQVDQETQYF. The CDR3, as DNA: TGTGCCAGCAGCCAAGGACAGGTGGACCAAGAGACCCAGTACTTC.

The J gene is TRBJ2-3, the V gene TRBV2; 10 bases fit TRBD2. From germline, CDR1 is SNHLY and CDR2 FYNNEI. The junction had 11 bases not matched to a gene; V was cut back by 5 bases and J by 0 bases. This CDR3 has 18 amino acids. This CDR3 is CASSHLAGGGFSTDTQYF. The CDR3 region has the DNA TGTGCCAGCAGTCATTTAGCGGGGGGTGGTTTTAGCACAGATACGCAGTATTTT.

This clonotype was seen a few times. This chain connects TRBV28 to TRBJ1-2, with 7 bases that match TRBD1. This CDR3 has 17 residues. V gave up 6 bases and J gave up 5 bases; unmatched junction bases: 18. Germline values: CDR1 MDHEN, CDR2 SYDVKM. Written as DNA, the CDR3 is TGTGCCAGCAGGGAAAATGGGCAGGGGGATGCGTTGTATGGCTACACCTTC. The encoded protein is CASRENGQGDALYGYTF.

This rearrangement joins TRBV2 to TRBJ1-1; perhaps TRBD1 as D (5 bases). V dropped 8 bases and J dropped 2 bases, with 15 bases sitting between them. Germline CDR1 is SNHLY and CDR2 is FYNNEI. The CDR3 extends over 14 amino acids. CDR3 sequence reads: CASVRAGGNTEAFF. The CDR3 nucleotides are TGTGCCAGCGTTCGAGCGGGGGGAAACACTGAAGCTTTCTTT.

This clonotype was counted between two and nine times. The chain employs TRBV7-9 and TRBJ1-1; tentative D call: TRBD1 (5 bases). The CDR3 has 17 residues. V was trimmed by 3 bases and J by 6 bases, leaving 23 bases between them. CDR1 is SEHNR, CDR2 FQNEAQ, per germline (reference sequence). The CDR3 region is CASSFFSLRQGAAEAFF. CDR3 sequence (DNA): TGTGCCAGCAGCTTCTTTTCTCTGCGGCAGGGTGCCGCTGAAGCTTTCTTT.

The CDR3 region has the DNA TGTGCCAGCAGTCCCCTCTATAGCAATCAGCCCCAGCATTTT. It translates to CASSPLYSNQPQHF. The V call is TRBV5-5, the J call TRBJ1-5; D is unclear. The CDR3 totals 14 residues. V was trimmed by 5 bases and J by 0 bases, leaving 9 bases between them. Per the germline V gene, CDR1 is SGHKS and CDR2 is YYEKEE (reference sequence).

As regards this clonotype: This may stem from a read error, because a much larger clone lies one nucleotide away. The chain has TRBV9 and TRBJ2-2; weak D call: TRBD1 (5 bases). Germline CDR1 and CDR2: SGDLS and YYNGEE. V was pared by 2 bases and J by 10 bases, with 18 bases between. The CDR3 loop spans 15 amino acids. The CDR3 nucleotides read TGTGCCAGCAGCGTTACAGGTGCGGTGTACGAGGAGCTGTTTTTT. This translates into CASSVTGAVYEELFF.